These T cell receptor beta chains were read from a single sample in a study of tumor-infiltrating lymphocytes in glioblastoma multiforme. TCRdb re-analysed the multiplex PCR reads in MiXCR, keeping a single row per CDR3 protein. The sample lists some 15,000 distinct CDR3 sequences; about 69% were seen once. Sequencing used brain tumor tissue. The source of these receptors is a male donor with glioblastoma. The conserved cysteine and the conserved F or W are not part of the CDR3 here. Fields, in order: V gene, J gene, CDR3 protein.

TRBV5-1	TRBJ2-6	ASSPGGGPGANVLT
TRBV11-2	TRBJ2-2	ASTPRQGYGTGELF
TRBV11-2	TRBJ2-3	ASSTLAGKDTQY
TRBV25-1	TRBJ2-5	ASSEATSGQEIQY
TRBV5-1	TRBJ2-2	ANSGGQWNTGELF
TRBV6-2/TRBV6-3	TRBJ2-2	ASSYSKGANTGELF
TRBV11-3	TRBJ2-7	ASSLVGTDYEQY
TRBV5-1	TRBJ1-5	ASSPRGNQPQQ
TRBV29-1	TRBJ2-3	SVELAGGQNTQY
TRBV11-2	TRBJ2-3	ASSLEESVDTQY
TRBV5-1	TRBJ2-1	ASSLAGVHEQF
TRBV7-3	TRBJ2-1	ASSLTPAGDYNNEQF
TRBV6-1	TRBJ1-5	ASSSRGDQPQH
TRBV29-1	TRBJ1-2	SVAGQENYGYT
TRBV11-2	TRBJ1-1	ASSSQGNRGVNTEAF
TRBV20-1	TRBJ2-1	SASRPGLAGLNEQF
TRBV20-1	TRBJ2-5	SVPIQGAFQETQY
TRBV6-2/TRBV6-3	TRBJ2-1	ASSYELHNEQF
TRBV2	TRBJ1-2	ASSISQGPGYGYA
TRBV11-3	TRBJ2-7	ASSNPAAGSYEQY
TRBV12-3/TRBV12-4	TRBJ1-6	ASSPGAGVNSPLH
TRBV4-1	TRBJ2-2	ASSSRDRATGELF
TRBV11-2	TRBJ2-2	ASSSIAGAGGELF
TRBV7-8	TRBJ2-1	SSSQKFGGYNEQF
TRBV20-1	TRBJ2-3	SVKGLADTDTQY
TRBV6-5	TRBJ2-7	ASSSDRGPYEQY
TRBV11-3	TRBJ2-3	ASSFESHINAQY
TRBV11-3	TRBJ2-1	ASSSRGKGELF
TRBV29-1	TRBJ2-7	SVVGDKGFYEQY
TRBV20-1	TRBJ2-2	SAPGPNTGELF
TRBV11-1	TRBJ2-2	ASSMIATDTGELF
TRBV11-2	TRBJ2-7	ASSIPLSYEQY
TRBV20-1	TRBJ2-3	SASRPGLAGGPSSTDTQY
TRBV20-1	TRBJ2-3	RVAWLSQGLSTDTQY
TRBV6-1	TRBJ2-7	ASSFGTHSYEQY
TRBV11-3	TRBJ2-1	AGSSTGGEYNEQF
TRBV5-6	TRBJ2-7	ASPTSGSLYEQY
TRBV11-1	TRBJ2-1	ASSLRGHEQF
TRBV6-1	TRBJ2-7	ASGNSYEQY
TRBV14	TRBJ2-5	ASSQERTWGTQY
TRBV12-3/TRBV12-4	TRBJ1-2	ASSPGQAGYT
TRBV6-2/TRBV6-3	TRBJ2-1	ASSSPSGSYNEQF
TRBV11-1	TRBJ2-1	ASSGIYNEQF
TRBV11-2	TRBJ1-1	ASSLTGVGTEAF
TRBV20-1	TRBJ2-3	SARVGGRAGDTQY
TRBV7-9	TRBJ2-1	TSSSTGEGTYNEQF
TRBV11-3	TRBJ2-7	AGSSTGTSGREQY
TRBV11-2	TRBJ2-7	ACSLSSLALYEQY
TRBV11-1	TRBJ2-3	ASSFFGQVDTDTQY
TRBV20-1	TRBJ1-5	SVAGAVNNQPQH
TRBV6-6	TRBJ1-2	ASTGEVTNYGYT
TRBV6-5	TRBJ1-1	ASSWTANTEAF
TRBV11-2	TRBJ1-3	ASSLDNPVSGNTIY
TRBV11-2	TRBJ2-7	ASSLSFGSLWKEQY
TRBV6-2/TRBV6-3	TRBJ2-1	ANLTSGEYYNEQF
TRBV6-5	TRBJ1-1	ASSPRSNTEAF
TRBV20-1	TRBJ2-7	NAAPSGSPYEQY